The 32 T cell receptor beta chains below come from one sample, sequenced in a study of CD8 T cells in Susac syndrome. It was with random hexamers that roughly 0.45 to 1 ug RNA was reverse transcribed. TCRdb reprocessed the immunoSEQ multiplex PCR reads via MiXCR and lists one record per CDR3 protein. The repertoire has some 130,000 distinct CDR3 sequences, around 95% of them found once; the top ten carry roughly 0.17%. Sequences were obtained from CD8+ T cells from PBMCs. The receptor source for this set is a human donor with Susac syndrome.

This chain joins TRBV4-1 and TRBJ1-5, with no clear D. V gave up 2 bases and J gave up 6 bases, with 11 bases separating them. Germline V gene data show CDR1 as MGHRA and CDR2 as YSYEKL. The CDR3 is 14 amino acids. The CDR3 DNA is TGCGCCAGCAGCCAACGCGAGGCTGGTCAGCCCCAGCATTTT. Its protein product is CASSQREAGQPQHF.

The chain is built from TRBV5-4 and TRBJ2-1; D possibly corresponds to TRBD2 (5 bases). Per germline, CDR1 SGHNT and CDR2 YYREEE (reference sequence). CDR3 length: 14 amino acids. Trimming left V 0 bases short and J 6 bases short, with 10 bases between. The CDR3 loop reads CASSLGGSGNEQFF. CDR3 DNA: TGTGCCAGCAGCTTGGGAGGGAGCGGCAATGAGCAGTTCTTC.

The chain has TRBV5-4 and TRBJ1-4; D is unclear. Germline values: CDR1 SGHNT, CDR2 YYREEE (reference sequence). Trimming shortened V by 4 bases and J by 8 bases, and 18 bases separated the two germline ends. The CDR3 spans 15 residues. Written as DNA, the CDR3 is TGTGCCAGCAGCGAATATGTCCAGTCGGGGGAAAAACTGTTTTTT. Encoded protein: CASSEYVQSGEKLFF.

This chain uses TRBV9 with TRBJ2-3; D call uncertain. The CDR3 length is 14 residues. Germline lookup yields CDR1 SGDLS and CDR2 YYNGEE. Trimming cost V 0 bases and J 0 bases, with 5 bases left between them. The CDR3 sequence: CASSVDGSTDTQYF. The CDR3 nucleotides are TGTGCCAGCAGCGTAGACGGTAGCACAGATACGCAGTATTTT.

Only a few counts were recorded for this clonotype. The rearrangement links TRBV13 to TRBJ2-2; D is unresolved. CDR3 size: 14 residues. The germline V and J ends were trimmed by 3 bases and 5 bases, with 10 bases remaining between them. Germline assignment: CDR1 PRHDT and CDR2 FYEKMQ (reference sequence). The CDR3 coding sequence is TGTGCCAGCAGCTTCTCTTGGGGAACCGGGGAGCTGTTTTTT. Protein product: CASSFSWGTGELFF.

The CDR3 DNA sequence: TGTGCCAGCAATCACGAGCGGGAGGTGTACAATGAGCAGTTCTTC. The encoded protein is CASNHEREVYNEQFF. This chain connects TRBV7-9 to TRBJ2-1, with 9 bases fitting TRBD2. The trim removed 7 bases at V and 4 bases at J, leaving 8 bases unmatched. The CDR3 extends over 15 amino acids. Per the germline V gene, CDR1 is SEHNR and CDR2 is FQNEAQ (reference sequence).

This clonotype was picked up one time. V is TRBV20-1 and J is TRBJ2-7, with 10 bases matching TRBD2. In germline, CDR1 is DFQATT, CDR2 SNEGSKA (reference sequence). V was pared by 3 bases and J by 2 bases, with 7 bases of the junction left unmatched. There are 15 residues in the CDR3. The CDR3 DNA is TGCAGTGCTAGGGCGACTAGCGGGCACCCCTACGAGCAGTACTTC. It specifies CSARATSGHPYEQYF.

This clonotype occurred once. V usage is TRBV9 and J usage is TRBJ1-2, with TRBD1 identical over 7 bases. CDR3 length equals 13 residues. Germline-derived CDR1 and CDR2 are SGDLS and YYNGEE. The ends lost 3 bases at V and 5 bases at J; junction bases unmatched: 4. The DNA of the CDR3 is TGTGCCAGCAGCGACCCACAGGGGTATGGCTACACCTTC. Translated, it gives CASSDPQGYGYTF.

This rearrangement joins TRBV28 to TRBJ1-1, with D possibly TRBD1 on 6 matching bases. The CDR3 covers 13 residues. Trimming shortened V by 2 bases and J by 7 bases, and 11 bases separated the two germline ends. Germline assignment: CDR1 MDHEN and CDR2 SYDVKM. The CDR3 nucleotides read TGTGCCAGCAGTTTACAGGGGAAAGGTGAAGCTTTCTTT. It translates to CASSLQGKGEAFF.

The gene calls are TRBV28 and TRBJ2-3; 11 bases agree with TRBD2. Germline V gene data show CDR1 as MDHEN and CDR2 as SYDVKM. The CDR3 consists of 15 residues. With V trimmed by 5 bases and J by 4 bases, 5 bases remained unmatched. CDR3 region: CASSPLAGEADTQYF. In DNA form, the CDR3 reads TGTGCCAGCAGTCCACTAGCGGGAGAGGCAGATACGCAGTATTTT.

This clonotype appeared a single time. CDR3: CASSLGGISYNEQFF. CDR3 coding DNA: TGTGCCAGCAGCTTAGGCGGGATTTCCTACAATGAGCAGTTCTTC. The chain carries TRBV7-3 and TRBJ2-1; D may be TRBD2 (6 bases). CDR3 size: 15 residues. The V gene lost 2 bases and the J gene lost 1 base, with 9 bases spanning the gap. From germline, CDR1 is SGHTA and CDR2 FQGTGA.

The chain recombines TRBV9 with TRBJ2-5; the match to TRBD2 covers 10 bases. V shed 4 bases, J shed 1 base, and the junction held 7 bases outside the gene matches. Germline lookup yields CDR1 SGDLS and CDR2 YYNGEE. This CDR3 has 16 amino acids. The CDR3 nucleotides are TGTGCCAGCAGCCGCGGACTAGCGGCGCTCCAAGAGACCCAGTACTTC. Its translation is CASSRGLAALQETQYF.

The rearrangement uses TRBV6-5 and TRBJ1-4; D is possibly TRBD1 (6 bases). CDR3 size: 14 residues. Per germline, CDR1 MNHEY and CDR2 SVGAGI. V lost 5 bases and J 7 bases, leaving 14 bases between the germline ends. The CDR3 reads CASSDRSQREKLFF. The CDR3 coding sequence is TGTGCCAGCAGTGACAGGTCTCAGCGTGAAAAACTGTTTTTT.

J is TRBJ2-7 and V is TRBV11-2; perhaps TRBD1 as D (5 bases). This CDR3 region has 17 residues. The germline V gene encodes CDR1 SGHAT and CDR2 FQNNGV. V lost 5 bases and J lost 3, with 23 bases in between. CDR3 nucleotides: TGTGCCAGCAGCCCTAGGAACCCAGGGCCTGCCGGCTACGAGCAGTACTTC. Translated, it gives CASSPRNPGPAGYEQYF.

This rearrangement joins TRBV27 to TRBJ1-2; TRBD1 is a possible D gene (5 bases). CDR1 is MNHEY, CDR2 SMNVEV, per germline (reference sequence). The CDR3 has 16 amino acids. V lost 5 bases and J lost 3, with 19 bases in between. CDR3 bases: TGTGCCAGCAGTAATAATTCGGGAGGGGTGGACTATGGCTACACCTTC. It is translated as CASSNNSGGVDYGYTF.

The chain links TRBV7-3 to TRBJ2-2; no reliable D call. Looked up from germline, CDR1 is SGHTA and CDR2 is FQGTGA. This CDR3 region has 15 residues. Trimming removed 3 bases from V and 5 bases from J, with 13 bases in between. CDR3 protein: CASSFGQAGTGELFF. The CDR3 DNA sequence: TGTGCCAGCAGCTTCGGGCAGGCTGGGACCGGGGAGCTGTTTTTT. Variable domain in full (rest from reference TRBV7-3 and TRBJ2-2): GAGVSQTPSNKVTEKGKYVELRCDPISGHTALYWYRQSLGQGPEFLIYFQGTGAADDSGLPNDRFFAVRPEGSVSTLKIQRTERGDSAVYLCASSFGQAGTGELFFGEGSRLTVL.

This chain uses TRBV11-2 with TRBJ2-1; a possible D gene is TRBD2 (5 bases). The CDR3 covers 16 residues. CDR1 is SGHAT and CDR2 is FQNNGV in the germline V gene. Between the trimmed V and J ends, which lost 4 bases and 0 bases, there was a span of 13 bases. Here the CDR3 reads CASSSVARDSYNEQFF. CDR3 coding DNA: TGTGCCAGCAGCTCCGTGGCTCGGGACTCCTACAATGAGCAGTTCTTC.

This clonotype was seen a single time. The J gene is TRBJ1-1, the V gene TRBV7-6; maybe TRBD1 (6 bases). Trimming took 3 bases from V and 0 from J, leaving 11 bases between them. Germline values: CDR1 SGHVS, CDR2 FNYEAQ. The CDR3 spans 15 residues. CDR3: CASSFSQGLNTEAFF. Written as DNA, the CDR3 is TGTGCCAGCAGCTTTTCACAGGGTCTGAACACTGAAGCTTTCTTT.

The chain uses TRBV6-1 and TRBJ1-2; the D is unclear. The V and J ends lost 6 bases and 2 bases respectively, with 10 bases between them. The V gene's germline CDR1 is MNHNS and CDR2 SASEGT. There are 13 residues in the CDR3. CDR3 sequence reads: CASSLGLNYGYTF. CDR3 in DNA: TGTGCCAGCAGCCTCGGACTAAACTATGGCTACACCTTC.

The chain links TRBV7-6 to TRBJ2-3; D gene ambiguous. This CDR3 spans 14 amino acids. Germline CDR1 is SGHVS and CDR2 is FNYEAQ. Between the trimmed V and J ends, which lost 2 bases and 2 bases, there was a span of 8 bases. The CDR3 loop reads CASSLSQATDTQYF. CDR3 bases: TGTGCCAGCAGCTTATCGCAGGCCACAGATACGCAGTATTTT. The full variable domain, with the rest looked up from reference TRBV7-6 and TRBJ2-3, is GAGVSQSPRYKVTKRGQDVALRCDPISGHVSLYWYRQALGQGPEFLTYFNYEAQQDKSGLPNDRFSAERPEGSISTLTIQRTEQRDSAMYRCASSLSQATDTQYFGPGTRLTVL.

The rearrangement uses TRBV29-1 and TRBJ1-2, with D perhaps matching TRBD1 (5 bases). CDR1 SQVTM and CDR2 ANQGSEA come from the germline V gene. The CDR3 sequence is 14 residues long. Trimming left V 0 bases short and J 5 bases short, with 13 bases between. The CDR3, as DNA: TGCAGCGTTGAAGATCGGCTGGGGGAGTATGGCTACACCTTC. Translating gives CSVEDRLGEYGYTF.

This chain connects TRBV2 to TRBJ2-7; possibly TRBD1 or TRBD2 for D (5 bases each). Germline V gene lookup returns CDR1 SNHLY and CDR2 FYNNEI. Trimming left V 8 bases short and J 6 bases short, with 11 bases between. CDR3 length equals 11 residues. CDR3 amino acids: CASAGTGEQYF. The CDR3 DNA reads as TGTGCCAGCGCAGGGACGGGCGAGCAGTACTTC.

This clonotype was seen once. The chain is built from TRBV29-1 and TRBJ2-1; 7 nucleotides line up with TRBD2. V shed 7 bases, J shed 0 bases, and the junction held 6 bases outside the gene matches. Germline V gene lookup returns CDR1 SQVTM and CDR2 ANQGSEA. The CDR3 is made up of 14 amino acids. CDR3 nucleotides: TGCAGCGCCGAGGGGACTAACTCCTACAATGAGCAGTTCTTC. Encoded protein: CSAEGTNSYNEQFF.

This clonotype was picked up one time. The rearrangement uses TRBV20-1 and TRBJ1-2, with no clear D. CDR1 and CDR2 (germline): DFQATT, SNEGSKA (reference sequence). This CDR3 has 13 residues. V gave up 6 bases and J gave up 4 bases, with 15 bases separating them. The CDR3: CSAWEPRTYGYTF. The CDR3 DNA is TGCAGTGCCTGGGAGCCACGTACCTATGGCTACACCTTC.

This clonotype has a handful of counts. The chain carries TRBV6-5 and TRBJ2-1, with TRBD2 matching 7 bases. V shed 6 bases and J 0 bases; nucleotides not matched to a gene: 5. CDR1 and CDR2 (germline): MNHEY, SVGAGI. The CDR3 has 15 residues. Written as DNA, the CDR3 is TGTGCCAGCAGCCCTAGCGGTAGCTCCTACAATGAGCAGTTCTTC. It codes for CASSPSGSSYNEQFF.

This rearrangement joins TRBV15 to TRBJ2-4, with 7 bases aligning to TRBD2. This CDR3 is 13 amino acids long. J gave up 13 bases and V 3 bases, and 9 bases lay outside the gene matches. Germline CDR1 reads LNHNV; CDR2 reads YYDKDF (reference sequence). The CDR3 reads CATSSEPTSAQYF. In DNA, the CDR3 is TGTGCCACCAGCAGCGAACCAACTAGCGCCCAGTACTTC.

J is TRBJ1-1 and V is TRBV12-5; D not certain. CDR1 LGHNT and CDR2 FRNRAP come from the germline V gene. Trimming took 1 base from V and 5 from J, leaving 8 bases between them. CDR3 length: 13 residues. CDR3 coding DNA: TGTGCTAGTGGTTTGGACCGTGGGACTGAAGCTTTCTTT. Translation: CASGLDRGTEAFF. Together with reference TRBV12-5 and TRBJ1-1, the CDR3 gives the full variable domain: DARVTQTPRHKVTEMGQEVTMRCQPILGHNTVFWYRQTMMQGLELLAYFRNRAPLDDSGMPKDRFSAEMPDATLATLKIQPSEPRDSAVYFCASGLDRGTEAFFGQGTRLTVV.

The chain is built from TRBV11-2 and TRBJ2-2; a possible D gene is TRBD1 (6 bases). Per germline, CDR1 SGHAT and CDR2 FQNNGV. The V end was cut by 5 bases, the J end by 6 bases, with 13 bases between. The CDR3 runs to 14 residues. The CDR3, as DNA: TGTGCCAGCAGCGCGGAACAGGGTCCCGGGGAGCTGTTTTTT. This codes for CASSAEQGPGELFF. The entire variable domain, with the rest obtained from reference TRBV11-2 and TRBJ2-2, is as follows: EAGVAQSPRYKIIEKRQSVAFWCNPISGHATLYWYQQILGQGPKLLIQFQNNGVVDDSQLPKDRFSAERLKGVDSTLKIQPAKLEDSAVYLCASSAEQGPGELFFGEGSRLTVL.

The CDR3: CATSDLGQGGQETQYF. In nucleotides, the CDR3 is TGTGCCACCAGTGATTTGGGACAGGGTGGCCAAGAGACCCAGTACTTC. The chain links TRBV24-1 to TRBJ2-5, with 8 bases aligning to TRBD1. There are 16 residues in the CDR3. CDR1 and CDR2 (germline): KGHDR, SFDVKD. Trimming cost V 0 bases and J 1 base; bases outside gene matches: 3.

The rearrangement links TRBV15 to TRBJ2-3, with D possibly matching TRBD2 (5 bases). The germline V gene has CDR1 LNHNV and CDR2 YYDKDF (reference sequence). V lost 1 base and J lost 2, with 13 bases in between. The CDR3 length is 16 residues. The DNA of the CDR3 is TGTGCCACCAGCAGAGTGGGAGAATCGTACACAGATACGCAGTATTTT. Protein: CATSRVGESYTDTQYF.

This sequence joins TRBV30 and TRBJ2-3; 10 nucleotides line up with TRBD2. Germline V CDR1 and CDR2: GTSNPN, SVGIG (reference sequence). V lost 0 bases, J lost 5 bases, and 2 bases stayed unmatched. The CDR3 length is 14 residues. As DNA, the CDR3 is TGTGCCTGGAGTGTCCTAGCGGGAGAAGATACGCAGTATTTT. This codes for CAWSVLAGEDTQYF.

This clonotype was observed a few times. The CDR3: CASSLGVYEQYF. DNA of the CDR3: TGTGCCAGCAGCTTAGGGGTCTACGAGCAGTACTTC. This rearrangement joins TRBV7-9 to TRBJ2-7; no definite D call. Trimming left V 1 base short and J 3 bases short, with 4 bases between. CDR1 is SEHNR and CDR2 is FQNEAQ in the germline V gene (reference sequence). The length of the CDR3 is 12 residues. Complete variable domain (other parts from reference TRBV7-9 and TRBJ2-7): DTGVSQNPRHKITKRGQNVTFRCDPISEHNRLYWYRQTLGQGPEFLTYFQNEAQLEKSRLLSDRFSAERPKGSFSTLEIQRTEQGDSAMYLCASSLGVYEQYFGPGTRLTVT.